This T cell receptor beta chain was identified during a study of T cell repertoires in cytomegalovirus infection. About the research overall: Well-studied HLA-B-restricted CMV epitopes were used in the study alongside recently identified HLA-C-restricted ones. The study, taken as a whole, reports: HLA-C-restricted CMV-specific TCR beta clonotypes prevailed in the ex vivo response. Cumulative frequency of public TCR beta families picked out carriers of CMV plus the relevant HLA.

TCRdb reprocessed the reads via MiXCR and lists one record per CDR3 protein. This sample has some 700,000 distinct CDR3 sequences; 33% occur once, and the top ten carry 15% to 20%. The CDR3 has 18 amino acids. Deletions cut 0 bases from V and 0 bases from J, with 15 bases between. Per germline, CDR1 MGHRA and CDR2 YSYEKL. This clonotype occurred a few times. Its antigen is not known. This specimen consisted of cultured PBMCs, obtained from culture after CMV antigen stimulation. The rearrangement uses TRBV4-1 and TRBJ1-3; the D gene is possibly TRBD1 (5 bases). This TCR derives from a human donor in good health (CMV status not recorded). Some clones in this sample may be carry-over from other donors' samples. CDR3 nucleotides: TGCGCCAGCAGCCAAGAGCCAGGGCCAATTCTCTCTGGAAACACCATATATTTT. Amino acid sequence: CASSQEPGPILSGNTIYF.